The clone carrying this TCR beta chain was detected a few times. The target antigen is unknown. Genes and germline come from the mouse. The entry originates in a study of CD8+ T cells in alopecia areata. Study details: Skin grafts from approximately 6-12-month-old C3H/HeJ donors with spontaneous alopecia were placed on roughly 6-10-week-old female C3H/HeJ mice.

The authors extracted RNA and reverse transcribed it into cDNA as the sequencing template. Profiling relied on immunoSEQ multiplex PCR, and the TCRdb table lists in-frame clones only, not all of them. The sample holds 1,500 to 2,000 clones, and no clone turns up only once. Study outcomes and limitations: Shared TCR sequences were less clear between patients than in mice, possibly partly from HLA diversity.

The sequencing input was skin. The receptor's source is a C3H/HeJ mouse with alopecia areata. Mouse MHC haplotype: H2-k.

CDR3 bases read: TGTGCCAGCAGTGATGGACTTTTTAAC. Translation gives CASSDGLFN. The whole CDR3 sequence reads CASSDGLFNTLYF. The V and J genes are TRBV13-1 and TRBJ2-4; no definite D call. The read is 4 residues too short to cover the CDR3 end, so that end is filled in from the germline J gene. This CDR3 spans 13 amino acids. Germline V gene sequence: CDR1 NSHNY, CDR2 SYGAGN.